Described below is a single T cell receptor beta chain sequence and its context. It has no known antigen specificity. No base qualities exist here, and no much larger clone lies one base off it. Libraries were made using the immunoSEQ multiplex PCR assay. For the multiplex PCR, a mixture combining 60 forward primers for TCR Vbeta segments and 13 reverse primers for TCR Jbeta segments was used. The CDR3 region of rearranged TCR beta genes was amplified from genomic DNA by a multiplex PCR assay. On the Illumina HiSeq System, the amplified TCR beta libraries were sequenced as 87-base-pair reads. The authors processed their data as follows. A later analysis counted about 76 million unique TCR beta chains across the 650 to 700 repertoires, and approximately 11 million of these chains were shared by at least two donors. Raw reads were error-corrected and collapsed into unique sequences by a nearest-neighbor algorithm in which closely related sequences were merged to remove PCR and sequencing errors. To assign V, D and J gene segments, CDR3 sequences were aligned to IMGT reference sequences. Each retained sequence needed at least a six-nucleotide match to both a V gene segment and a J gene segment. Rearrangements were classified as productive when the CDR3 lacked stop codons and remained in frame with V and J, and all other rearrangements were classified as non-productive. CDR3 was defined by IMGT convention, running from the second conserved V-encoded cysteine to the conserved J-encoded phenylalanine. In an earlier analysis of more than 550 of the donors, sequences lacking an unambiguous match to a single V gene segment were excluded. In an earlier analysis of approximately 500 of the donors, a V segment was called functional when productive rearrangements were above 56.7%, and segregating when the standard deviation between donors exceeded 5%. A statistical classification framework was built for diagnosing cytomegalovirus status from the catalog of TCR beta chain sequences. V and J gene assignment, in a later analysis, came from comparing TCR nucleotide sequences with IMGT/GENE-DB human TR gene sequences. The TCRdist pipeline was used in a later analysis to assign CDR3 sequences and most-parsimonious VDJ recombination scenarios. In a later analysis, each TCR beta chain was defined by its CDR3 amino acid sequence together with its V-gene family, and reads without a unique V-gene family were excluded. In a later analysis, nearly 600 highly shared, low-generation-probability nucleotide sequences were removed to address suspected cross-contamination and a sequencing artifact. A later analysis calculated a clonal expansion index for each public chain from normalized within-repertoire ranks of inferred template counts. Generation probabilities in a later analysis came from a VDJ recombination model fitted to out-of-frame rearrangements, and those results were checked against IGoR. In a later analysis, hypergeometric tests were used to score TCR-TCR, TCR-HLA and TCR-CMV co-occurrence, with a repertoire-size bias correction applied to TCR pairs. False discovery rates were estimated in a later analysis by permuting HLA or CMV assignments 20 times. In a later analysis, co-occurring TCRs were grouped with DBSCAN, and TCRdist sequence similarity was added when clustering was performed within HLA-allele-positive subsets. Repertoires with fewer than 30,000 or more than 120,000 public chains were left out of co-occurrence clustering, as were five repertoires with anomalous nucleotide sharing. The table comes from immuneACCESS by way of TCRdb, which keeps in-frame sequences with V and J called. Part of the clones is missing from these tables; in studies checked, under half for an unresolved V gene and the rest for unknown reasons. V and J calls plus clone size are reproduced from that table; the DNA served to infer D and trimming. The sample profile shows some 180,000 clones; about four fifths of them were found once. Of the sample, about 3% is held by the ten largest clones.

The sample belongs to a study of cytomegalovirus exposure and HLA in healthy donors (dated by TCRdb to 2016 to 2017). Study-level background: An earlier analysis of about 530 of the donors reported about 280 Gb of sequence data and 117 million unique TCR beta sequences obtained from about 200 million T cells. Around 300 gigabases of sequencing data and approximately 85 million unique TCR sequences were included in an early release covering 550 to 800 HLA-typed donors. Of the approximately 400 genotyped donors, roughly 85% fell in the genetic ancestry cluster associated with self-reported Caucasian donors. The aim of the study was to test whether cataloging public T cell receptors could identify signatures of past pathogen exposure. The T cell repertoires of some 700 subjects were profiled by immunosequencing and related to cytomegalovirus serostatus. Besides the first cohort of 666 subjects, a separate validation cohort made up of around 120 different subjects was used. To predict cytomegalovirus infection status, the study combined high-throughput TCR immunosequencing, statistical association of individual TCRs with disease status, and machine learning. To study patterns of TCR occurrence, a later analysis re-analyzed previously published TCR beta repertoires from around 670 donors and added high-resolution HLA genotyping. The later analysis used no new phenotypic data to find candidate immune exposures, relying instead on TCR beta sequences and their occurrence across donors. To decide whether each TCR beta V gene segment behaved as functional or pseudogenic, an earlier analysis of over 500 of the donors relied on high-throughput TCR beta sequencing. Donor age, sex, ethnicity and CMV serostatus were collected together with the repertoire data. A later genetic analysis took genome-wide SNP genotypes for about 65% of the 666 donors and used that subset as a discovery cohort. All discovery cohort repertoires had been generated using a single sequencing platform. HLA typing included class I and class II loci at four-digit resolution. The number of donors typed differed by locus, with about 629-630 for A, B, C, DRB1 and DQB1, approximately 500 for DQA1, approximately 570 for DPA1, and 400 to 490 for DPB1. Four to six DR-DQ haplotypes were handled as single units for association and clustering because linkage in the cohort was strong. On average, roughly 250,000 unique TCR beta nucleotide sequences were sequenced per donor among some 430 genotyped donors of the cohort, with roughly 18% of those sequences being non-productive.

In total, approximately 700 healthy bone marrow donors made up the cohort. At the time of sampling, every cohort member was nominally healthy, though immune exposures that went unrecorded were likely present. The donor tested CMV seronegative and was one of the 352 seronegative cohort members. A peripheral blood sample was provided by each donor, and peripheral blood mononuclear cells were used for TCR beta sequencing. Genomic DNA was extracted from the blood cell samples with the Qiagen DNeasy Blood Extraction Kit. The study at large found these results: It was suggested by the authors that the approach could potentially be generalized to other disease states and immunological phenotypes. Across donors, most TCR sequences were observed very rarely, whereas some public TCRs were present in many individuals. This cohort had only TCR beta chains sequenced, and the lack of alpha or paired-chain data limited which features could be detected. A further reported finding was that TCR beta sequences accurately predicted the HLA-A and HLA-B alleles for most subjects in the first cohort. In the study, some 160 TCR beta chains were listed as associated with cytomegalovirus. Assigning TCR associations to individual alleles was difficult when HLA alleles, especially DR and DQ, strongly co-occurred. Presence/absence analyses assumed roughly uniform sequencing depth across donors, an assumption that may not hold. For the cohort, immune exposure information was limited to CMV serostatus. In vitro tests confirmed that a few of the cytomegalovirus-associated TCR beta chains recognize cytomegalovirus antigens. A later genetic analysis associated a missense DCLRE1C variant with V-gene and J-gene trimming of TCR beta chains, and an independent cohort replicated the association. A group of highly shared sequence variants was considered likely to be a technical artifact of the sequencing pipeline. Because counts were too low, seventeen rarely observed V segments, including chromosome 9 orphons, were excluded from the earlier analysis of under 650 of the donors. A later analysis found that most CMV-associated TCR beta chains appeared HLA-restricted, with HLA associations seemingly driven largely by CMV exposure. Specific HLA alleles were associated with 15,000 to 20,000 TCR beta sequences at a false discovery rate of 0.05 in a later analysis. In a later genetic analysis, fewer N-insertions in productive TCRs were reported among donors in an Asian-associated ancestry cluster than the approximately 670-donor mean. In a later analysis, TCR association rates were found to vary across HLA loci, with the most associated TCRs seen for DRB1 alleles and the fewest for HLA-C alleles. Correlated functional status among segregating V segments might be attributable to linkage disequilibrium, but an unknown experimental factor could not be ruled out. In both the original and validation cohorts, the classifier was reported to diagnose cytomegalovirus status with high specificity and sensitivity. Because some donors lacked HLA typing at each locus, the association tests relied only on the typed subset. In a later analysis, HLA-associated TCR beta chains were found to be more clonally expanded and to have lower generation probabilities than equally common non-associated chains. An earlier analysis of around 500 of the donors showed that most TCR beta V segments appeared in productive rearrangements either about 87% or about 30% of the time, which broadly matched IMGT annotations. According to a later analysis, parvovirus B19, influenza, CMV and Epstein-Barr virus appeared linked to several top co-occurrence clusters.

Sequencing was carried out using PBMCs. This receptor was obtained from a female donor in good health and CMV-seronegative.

In nucleotides, the sequence is TGTGCCAGCAGCCAAAAACTACAGGGTCACTATGGCTACACCTTC. It is translated as CASSQKLQGHYGYTF. The sequence is built from TRBV4-2 and TRBJ1-2, with TRBD1 as a weak D call on 6 bases. Trimming costs V 2 bases and J 3 bases, and their ends lie 13 bases apart. From a lookup of the germline V gene, CDR1 and CDR2 are LGHNA and YNFKEQ. Taken from cysteine to phenylalanine, the CDR3 has 15 residues. Solely the CDR3 DNA is kept, with 45 bases framed from the first base.